Listed below are T cell receptor beta chains from one sample, sequenced in a study of CXCR3-negative and CXCR3-positive naive CD8 T cells. From the 5' RACE reads, TCRdb lists one entry per CDR3 protein and no DNA. The sample data list under 70,000 distinct CDR3 sequences. Sample: naive CXCR3+ CD8+ T cells from blood. The receptors were gathered from a human donor in good health. Some clones in this sample may be carry-over from other donors' samples. Each CDR3 is given with its conserved first and last residue. Fields, in order: V gene, J gene, CDR3 protein.

v_gene: TRBV28; j_gene: TRBJ2-1; CDR3aa: CASSPGLAGHNEQFF
v_gene: TRBV14; j_gene: TRBJ1-5; CDR3aa: CASSQDLGRVGQPQHF
v_gene: TRBV20-1; j_gene: TRBJ1-3; CDR3aa: CSAPRAGRNTIYF
v_gene: TRBV30; j_gene: TRBJ1-2; CDR3aa: CAWSPGTGVSDGYTF
v_gene: TRBV29-1; j_gene: TRBJ2-1; CDR3aa: CSVRGTGGRDEQFF
v_gene: TRBV14; j_gene: TRBJ2-2; CDR3aa: CASSREPGRLNTGELFF
v_gene: TRBV2; j_gene: TRBJ2-1; CDR3aa: CASRETGISYNEQFF
v_gene: TRBV7-9; j_gene: TRBJ1-2; CDR3aa: CASSLLNGYTF
v_gene: TRBV5-6; j_gene: TRBJ2-5; CDR3aa: CASSLAGTPIQETQYF
v_gene: TRBV7-9; j_gene: TRBJ2-7; CDR3aa: CASSSTTETSGSYEQYF
v_gene: TRBV12-5; j_gene: TRBJ1-1; CDR3aa: CASGLGQGAFEAFF
v_gene: TRBV7-2; j_gene: TRBJ2-3; CDR3aa: CASSLARAGGIDTQYF
v_gene: TRBV7-9; j_gene: TRBJ1-5; CDR3aa: CASSSKGAYQPQHF
v_gene: TRBV14; j_gene: TRBJ2-7; CDR3aa: CASSQAPLDSYEQYF
v_gene: TRBV7-9; j_gene: TRBJ2-5; CDR3aa: CASSLLEERGPEIPLDQETQYF
v_gene: TRBV7-2; j_gene: TRBJ2-1; CDR3aa: CASSLSGGENYNEQFF
v_gene: TRBV18; j_gene: TRBJ1-1; CDR3aa: CASLPLNQGVDTEAFF
v_gene: TRBV7-9; j_gene: TRBJ1-1; CDR3aa: CASSPSRGAYTEAFF
v_gene: TRBV20-1; j_gene: TRBJ2-3; CDR3aa: CSARASITDTQYF
v_gene: TRBV20-1; j_gene: TRBJ2-7; CDR3aa: CSARILGPHEQYF
v_gene: TRBV5-1; j_gene: TRBJ2-1; CDR3aa: CASSLEPTSGAPNEQFF
v_gene: TRBV7-3; j_gene: TRBJ1-1; CDR3aa: CASSLLGGAGTEAFF
v_gene: TRBV29-1; j_gene: TRBJ1-2; CDR3aa: CSVEDRLGYGYTF
v_gene: TRBV20-1; j_gene: TRBJ1-2; CDR3aa: CSARDRAGRGDGYTF
v_gene: TRBV12-3/TRBV12-4; j_gene: TRBJ1-2; CDR3aa: CASSRPTGNYGYTF
v_gene: TRBV6-2/TRBV6-3; j_gene: TRBJ1-1; CDR3aa: CASSYGGVNTEAFF
v_gene: TRBV5-1; j_gene: TRBJ2-2; CDR3aa: CASSLGSGLFF
v_gene: TRBV6-1; j_gene: TRBJ2-3; CDR3aa: CAIKGTTSGTQYF
v_gene: TRBV29-1; j_gene: TRBJ1-5; CDR3aa: CSVEAGTGDQPQHF
v_gene: TRBV7-6; j_gene: TRBJ2-2; CDR3aa: CASSPVRDEELFF
v_gene: TRBV7-9; j_gene: TRBJ2-1; CDR3aa: CASSTQQGRETQYF
v_gene: TRBV3-1; j_gene: TRBJ1-5; CDR3aa: CASSQDPNLGNQPQHF
v_gene: TRBV5-5; j_gene: TRBJ2-7; CDR3aa: CASSLGQPREQYF
v_gene: TRBV12-3/TRBV12-4; j_gene: TRBJ1-4; CDR3aa: CASSFQGLTGATNEKLFF
v_gene: TRBV5-1; j_gene: TRBJ2-1; CDR3aa: CASSSGTTDNEQFF
v_gene: TRBV30; j_gene: TRBJ1-1; CDR3aa: CAWLGTDFMNTEAFF
v_gene: TRBV10-2; j_gene: TRBJ2-7; CDR3aa: CASRAQRGTSYEQYF